These 28 T cell receptor beta chains were all obtained from the same sample, sequenced in a study of T cell repertoires in cytomegalovirus infection. TCRdb reprocessed the reads with MiXCR, giving one entry per CDR3 protein. The sample has around 550,000 distinct CDR3 sequences; around 27% are singletons. Material for sequencing was PBMCs. Receptors were obtained from a human donor in good health (CMV status not recorded). Some clones in this sample may be carry-over from other donors' samples.

Only one count was recorded for this clonotype. The DNA of the CDR3 is TGCAGCGTTGTAACAGCCCTCTATGGCTACACCTTC. This codes for CSVVTALYGYTF. The genes are TRBV29-1 and TRBJ1-2; D unresolved. Germline CDR1 is SQVTM and CDR2 is ANQGSEA. There are 12 residues in the CDR3. Trimming left V 4 bases short and J 4 bases short, with 10 bases between.

The chain has TRBV11-2 and TRBJ1-1; TRBD1 matches at 8 bases. CDR1 and CDR2 from the germline V gene are SGHAT and FQNNGV. CDR3 length equals 14 residues. V lost 5 bases to trimming and J lost 5 bases; unmatched junction nucleotides: 7. CDR3 protein: CASSPTGARTEAFF. CDR3 DNA: TGTGCCAGCAGCCCGACAGGGGCGAGGACTGAAGCTTTCTTT.

This CDR3 reads CASSAPGQGMNEQFF. The CDR3 region has the DNA TGTGCCAGCAGTGCCCCGGGACAGGGGATGAATGAGCAGTTCTTC. The chain is built from TRBV6-2 or TRBV6-3 and TRBJ2-1, with 10 bases matching TRBD1. CDR1 and CDR2 (germline): MNHEY, SVGEGT. The V and J ends lost 5 bases and 7 bases, in that order; junction bases with no gene match: 8. This CDR3 has 15 amino acids.

CDR3 region: CASSTTLRQPQHF. CDR3 DNA sequence: TGTGCCAGCAGTACTACTTTACGTCAGCCCCAGCATTTT. The chain has TRBV6-5 and TRBJ1-5, with D unclear. The CDR3 runs 13 residues. V lost 5 bases, J lost 6 bases, and 11 bases lay in between. Looked up from germline, CDR1 is MNHEY and CDR2 is SVGAGI.

This chain links TRBV12-3 or TRBV12-4 with TRBJ2-1; 13 nucleotides match TRBD2. The V and J ends lost 7 bases and 8 bases, in that order; junction bases with no gene match: 8. This CDR3 is built from 15 residues. DNA for the CDR3: TGTGCCAGCACCCAACTAGCGGGAGGGCCGGATGAGCAGTTCTTC. It codes for CASTQLAGGPDEQFF.

This chain connects TRBV4-1 to TRBJ1-1; 9 bases agree with TRBD1. The CDR3 spans 18 residues. Germline V gene data show CDR1 as MGHRA and CDR2 as YSYEKL. With V trimmed by 0 bases and J by 7 bases, 15 bases remained unmatched. CDR3 DNA sequence: TGCGCCAGCAGCCAAGAAACACAGGGGGCTTATCCCCCCCTTGAAGCTTTCTTT. This encodes CASSQETQGAYPPLEAFF.

This chain connects TRBV7-3 to TRBJ1-4; D is possibly TRBD1 (6 bases). Trimming pared 7 bases from V and 6 bases from J, leaving 21 bases between. This CDR3 has 16 residues. Germline V lookup: CDR1 SGHTA, CDR2 FQGTGA. CDR3 bases: TGTGCCAGCAACTTTATCAGGGGCCAATTATATGAAAAACTGTTTTTT. It is translated as CASNFIRGQLYEKLFF. The full variable domain, completed using reference TRBV7-3 and TRBJ1-4, is GAGVSQTPSNKVTEKGKYVELRCDPISGHTALYWYRQSLGQGPEFLIYFQGTGAADDSGLPNDRFFAVRPEGSVSTLKIQRTERGDSAVYLCASNFIRGQLYEKLFFGSGTQLSVL.

This clonotype has a count of ten or more. The gene calls are TRBV7-2 and TRBJ2-5; D not resolved. The length of the CDR3 is 12 residues. The germline V and J ends were trimmed by 7 bases and 5 bases, with 11 bases remaining between them. Germline V lookup: CDR1 SGHTA, CDR2 FQGNSA. The CDR3: CASTLLGETQYF. In DNA, the CDR3 is TGTGCCAGCACCCTCCTCGGGGAGACCCAGTACTTC. Full variable domain (rest looked up from reference TRBV7-2 and TRBJ2-5): GAGVSQSPSNKVTEKGKDVELRCDPISGHTALYWYRQSLGQGLEFLIYFQGNSAPDKSGLPSDRFSAERTGGSVSTLTIQRTQQEDSAVYLCASTLLGETQYFGPGTRLLVL.

The rearrangement joins TRBV18 to TRBJ2-4, with D uncertain. CDR1 is KGHSH and CDR2 is LQKENI in the germline V gene. Trimming removed 3 bases from V and 3 bases from J, with 9 bases in between. The length of the CDR3 is 14 residues. In DNA, the CDR3 is TGTGCCAGCTCACCCTTGGAGAACAAAAACATTCAGTACTTC. Protein sequence: CASSPLENKNIQYF.

The V gene is TRBV20-1, the J gene TRBJ2-7; D might be TRBD1 (6 bases). The CDR3 runs to 12 residues. Germline V gene data show CDR1 as DFQATT and CDR2 as SNEGSKA (reference sequence). V was clipped by 7 bases and J by 4 bases, with 14 bases between them. The CDR3 DNA follows: TGCAGTGGCCTCGGACAGCAATACGAGCAGTACTTC. Residues: CSGLGQQYEQYF.

V usage is TRBV7-2 and J usage is TRBJ1-1; D perhaps matches TRBD1 (5 bases). Trimming stripped 1 base from V and 5 bases from J, with 17 bases between. Per germline, CDR1 SGHTA and CDR2 FQGNSA. This CDR3 has 16 amino acids. CDR3 nucleotides: TGTGCCAGCAGCTTAGGGAGGGGCCGAGGTGGGACTGAAGCTTTCTTT. Amino acid sequence: CASSLGRGRGGTEAFF.

The rearrangement joins TRBV20-1 to TRBJ2-1; D is ambiguous. There are 13 residues in the CDR3. The V gene's germline CDR1 is DFQATT and CDR2 SNEGSKA (reference sequence). The CDR3 region has the DNA TGCAGCTCTTCTCTACATCAGCCAGATGAGCAGTTCTTC. This sequence encodes CSSSLHQPDEQFF.

This chain connects TRBV4-3 to TRBJ1-5; TRBD1 aligns across 8 bases. This CDR3 comprises 18 residues. Trimming removed 4 bases from V and 2 bases from J; junction bases left unmatched: 13. Germline V gene sequence: CDR1 LGHNA, CDR2 YSLEER. CDR3 DNA sequence: TGCGCCAGCAGCCTGACCGGGACAGGCATCCTGGGCAATCAGCCCCAGCATTTT. Translated: CASSLTGTGILGNQPQHF.

This clonotype was seen only a few times. V and J are TRBV6-2 or TRBV6-3 and TRBJ2-4; D assignment may be TRBD1 or TRBD2 (5 bases each). Germline V gene sequence: CDR1 MNHEY, CDR2 SVGEGT. V lost 5 bases and J lost 13, with 12 bases in between. The CDR3 runs to 11 residues. The CDR3 DNA follows: TGTGCCAGCAGTCACGGGGCAGCGCAGTACTTC. Translated: CASSHGAAQYF.

This clonotype has only a few counts. The V and J genes are TRBV5-1 and TRBJ2-3, with TRBD2 matching 7 bases. The length of the CDR3 is 15 residues. CDR1 is SGHRS and CDR2 is YFSETQ in the germline V gene. The trim removed 4 bases at V and 2 bases at J, leaving 7 bases unmatched. CDR3 amino acids: CASSGGSGFTDTQYF. DNA for the CDR3: TGCGCCAGCAGCGGTGGTAGCGGGTTCACAGATACGCAGTATTTT.

This clonotype appeared many times. This rearrangement joins TRBV7-6 to TRBJ2-3, with D unclear. The CDR3 covers 11 residues. The germline V gene has CDR1 SGHVS and CDR2 FNYEAQ. The germline V and J ends were trimmed by 4 bases and 4 bases, with 3 bases remaining between them. The CDR3 loop reads CASSSSDTQYF. CDR3 bases: TGTGCCAGCAGCTCCTCAGATACGCAGTATTTT.

V is TRBV12-3 or TRBV12-4 and J is TRBJ2-7; either TRBD1 or TRBD2 may fit D (5 bases each). The V end was cut by 5 bases, the J end by 2 bases, with 16 bases between. The CDR3 totals 15 residues. This chain's CDR3 is CASSRRDLQTYEQYF. DNA for the CDR3: TGTGCCAGCAGTCGCCGGGACCTACAAACCTACGAGCAGTACTTC.

CDR3 amino acids: CASTLGRRENTDTQYF. In DNA, the CDR3 is TGTGCCAGCACCCTGGGGAGGCGGGAGAACACAGATACGCAGTATTTT. The chain employs TRBV6-2 or TRBV6-3 and TRBJ2-3; 7 positions agree with TRBD2. V dropped 7 bases and J dropped 2; count of bases not matched to a gene: 12. Germline loops: CDR1 MNHEY, CDR2 SVGEGT. The CDR3 extends over 16 amino acids.

This sequence joins TRBV7-3 and TRBJ2-2; D perhaps matches TRBD2 (5 bases). V lost 5 bases to trimming and J lost 1 base, with 8 bases between them. The CDR3 covers 14 residues. Germline V gives CDR1 SGHTA, CDR2 FQGTGA. CDR3 in DNA: TGTGCCAGCAGCCATACTAGGAACACCGGGGAGCTGTTTTTT. Translation: CASSHTRNTGELFF.

The table lists this clonotype with a few counts. The V call is TRBV6-2 or TRBV6-3, the J call TRBJ2-5, with 9 bases that match TRBD2. The CDR3 length is 14 residues. The J segment lost 4 bases and the V segment lost 6 bases, leaving 6 bases of the junction unmatched. In germline, CDR1 is MNHEY, CDR2 SVGEGT. CDR3 protein: CASRKKLAGETQYF. The CDR3, as DNA: TGTGCCAGCAGGAAAAAACTAGCGGGAGAGACCCAGTACTTC.

This clonotype came up a few times. The chain joins TRBV12-3 or TRBV12-4 to TRBJ2-5; TRBD2 agrees at 9 bases. V lost 5 bases and J lost 4; bases outside the gene matches: 8. The CDR3 runs to 15 residues. The chain's CDR3 is CASSPNSGRGETQYF. The CDR3 DNA follows: TGTGCCAGCAGTCCTAATAGCGGGAGAGGAGAGACCCAGTACTTC.

This clonotype has a single count. For the CDR3, the DNA is TGTGCCAGCAGTTACTCGACTGGGGAACCCACAGATACGCAGTATTTT. It specifies CASSYSTGEPTDTQYF. The chain employs TRBV6-8 and TRBJ2-3; D unclear. The germline V gene has CDR1 MNHGY and CDR2 SAAAGT. The CDR3 contains 16 residues. V was clipped by 0 bases and J by 2 bases, with 12 bases between them.

V is TRBV12-3 or TRBV12-4 and J is TRBJ1-1; TRBD1 aligns across 7 bases. V shed 7 bases, J shed 2 bases, and the junction held 4 bases outside the gene matches. The length of the CDR3 is 13 residues. The CDR3 region is CASIGTANTEAFF. The CDR3 coding sequence is TGTGCCAGCATCGGGACAGCCAACACTGAAGCTTTCTTT.

The table lists this clonotype with many counts. The CDR3 protein is CASSPGGLAVYEQYF. CDR3 nucleotide sequence: TGTGCCAGCAGTCCCGGGGGGCTAGCGGTTTACGAGCAGTACTTC. The V gene is TRBV7-2, the J gene TRBJ2-7; a possible D gene is TRBD2 (7 bases). The CDR3 loop spans 15 amino acids. Germline V gene data show CDR1 as SGHTA and CDR2 as FQGNSA. Between the trimmed V and J ends, which lost 6 bases and 4 bases, there was a span of 19 bases. The full variable domain, rest sourced from reference TRBV7-2 and TRBJ2-7, is GAGVSQSPSNKVTEKGKDVELRCDPISGHTALYWYRQSLGQGLEFLIYFQGNSAPDKSGLPSDRFSAERTGGSVSTLTIQRTQQEDSAVYLCASSPGGLAVYEQYFGPGTRLTVT.

The chain combines TRBV20-1 with TRBJ1-2; D unresolved. CDR3 length: 15 amino acids. In germline, CDR1 is DFQATT, CDR2 SNEGSKA (reference sequence). The CDR3 loop reads CKKRPADPSNYGYTF. The DNA of the CDR3 is TGCAAAAAAAGGCCGGCAGATCCCAGTAACTATGGCTACACCTTC.

This clonotype was observed at least ten times. The chain uses TRBV7-2 and TRBJ1-6, with TRBD1 matching 11 bases. The CDR3 extends over 15 amino acids. The V gene's germline CDR1 is SGHTA and CDR2 FQGNSA. J lost 10 bases, V lost 5 bases, and 7 bases had no gene match. This chain's CDR3 is CASSTSGTGGSPLHF. DNA for the CDR3: TGTGCCAGCAGCACCTCCGGGACAGGGGGATCACCCCTCCACTTT.

Only one count was recorded for this clonotype. The chain employs TRBV7-3 and TRBJ1-2; 12 nucleotides agree with TRBD1. J lost 8 bases, V lost 5 bases, and 9 bases had no gene match. The CDR3 consists of 15 residues. Germline V gene data show CDR1 as SGHTA and CDR2 as FQGTGA. Here the CDR3 reads CASSRGTGGAGGYTF. The CDR3, as DNA: TGTGCCAGCAGCCGCGGGACAGGGGGCGCGGGGGGCTACACCTTC.

This chain connects TRBV12-3 or TRBV12-4 to TRBJ1-4; possibly TRBD1 for D (5 bases). This CDR3 has 14 residues. V was cut by 6 bases and J by 8 bases, with 16 bases left in between. The CDR3 loop reads CASSPGRGGEKLFF. The CDR3 DNA reads as TGTGCCAGCAGCCCGGGTAGGGGAGGCGAAAAACTGTTTTTT.